This T cell receptor beta chain was profiled in a study of neurological immune-mediated disorders. Findings of the study overall: Multiple sclerosis, the disease with the least TCR clonal expansion, fell below healthy controls, whereas HTLV-1-associated myelopathy showed the most.

This clonotype was picked up a small number of times. Its antigen is still unknown. Every sequencing run generated in excess of 160 million TCR-beta sequences. These sequences covered 15-18 subjects. TCRdb called the 5' RACE reads again in MiXCR, with one record for every CDR3 protein. The data contain about 66,000 distinct CDR3 sequences, roughly 5.5% of them seen just once; the ten biggest clones take up less than 3.5%. Trimming cost V 5 bases and J 5 bases, with 15 bases left between them. This CDR3 is 14 amino acids long. The sequence was obtained from a woman aged 30 to 39 with multiple sclerosis. Sample: PBMCs. This chain links TRBV12-3 or TRBV12-4 with TRBJ1-1; TRBD1 is a possible D gene (5 bases). The DNA of the CDR3 is TGTGCCAGCAGTGCCAGACAGAGTAATACTGAAGCTTTCTTT. Protein product: CASSARQSNTEAFF.